This T cell receptor beta chain appears in the sequencing data of a study of blood T cell repertoires in COVID-19. Study overall: The cDNA or gDNA used as material had been derived from T cells, B-cell-depleted T cells, or PBMCs.

There are 13 residues in the CDR3. CDR1 and CDR2 (germline): LGHDT, YNNKEL (reference sequence). V was clipped by 2 bases and J by 7 bases, with 11 bases between them. The table came from immunoSEQ multiplex PCR; TCRdb's copy has only in-frame clones and leaves some out. The top ten hold around 4% of the sample, which has roughly 84,000 clones, less than 80% seen once. This receptor was identified in a woman in her 50s with acute or convalescent COVID-19. The source material was peripheral blood. V gene TRBV3-1 (or the pseudogene TRBV3-2) combines with J gene TRBJ1-1; the D is unclear. Here the CDR3 DNA reads TGTGCCAGCAGCCAACCCCCTCGTAATGAAGCTTTCTTT. Translating it yields CASSQPPRNEAFF.